These 12 T cell receptor beta chains were sequenced from one sample in a study of post-analysis software for immune sequencing data. Built from TCR beta cDNA, the libraries had unique molecular identifiers in them. TCRdb itself ran the PCR reads through MiXCR, one entry per CDR3 protein. Of around 700,000 distinct CDR3 sequences listed, 59% were seen once; the top ten hold approximately 11%. The antigens for these receptors are not known. General observations from the study: Four or five TRBV segments (TRBV5-6, TRBV5-1 and TRBV20-1 among them) occurred more frequently in patients than in controls.

Sequencing was carried out using blood. Every receptor here comes from a girl aged 2 to 9 with multiple sclerosis.

This clonotype was seen once. The chain links TRBV6-5 to TRBJ2-5; D is perhaps TRBD1 or TRBD2 (8 bases each). The last part of the DNA fits TRBJ2-7 better; the J call may be wrong. This CDR3 region has 17 residues. Germline CDR1 reads MNHEY; CDR2 reads SVGAGI. The CDR3 is CASSYSQGAGGGFEQYF. CDR3 nucleotide sequence: TGTGCCAGCAGTTACAGCCAGGGGGCGGGAGGCGGCTTCGAGCAGTACTTC.

The V gene is TRBV6-6, the J gene TRBJ2-2, with a weak D call TRBD2 (5 bases). The V and J ends lost 0 bases and 7 bases respectively, with 15 bases between them. CDR1 and CDR2 (germline): MNHNY, SVGAGI (reference sequence). CDR3 size: 16 residues. Written as DNA, the CDR3 is TGTGCCAGCAGTTACTCAGTGGGAGAGAAGGACGGGGAGCTGTTTTTT. Protein: CASSYSVGEKDGELFF.

This clonotype was found a few times. The J gene is TRBJ1-2, the V gene TRBV6-6; no clear D gene. Germline CDR1 MNHNY, CDR2 SVGAGI (reference sequence). The CDR3 consists of 14 residues. Trimming took 0 bases from V and 2 from J, leaving 7 bases between them. The CDR3 reads CASSYSWENYGYTF. CDR3 nucleotides: TGTGCCAGCAGTTACTCTTGGGAAAACTATGGCTACACCTTC.

There are a few counts of this clonotype. The chain links TRBV6-1 to TRBJ2-1; 10 bases match TRBD2. The CDR3 has 15 residues. CDR1 is MNHNS, CDR2 SASEGT, per germline. The J segment lost 3 bases and the V segment lost 4 bases, leaving 3 bases of the junction unmatched. The CDR3 DNA follows: TGTGCCAGCAGTGCGGGACTAGCGCACTACAATGAGCAGTTCTTC. Amino acids: CASSAGLAHYNEQFF.

This clonotype was seen a single time. A single base separates this from a much larger clone, so it may be a read error. The chain is built from TRBV27 and TRBJ2-3; the match to TRBD2 covers 8 bases. This CDR3 has 13 amino acids. Germline trimming cut 9 bases from V and 6 bases from J; bases unmatched to any gene: 8. Looked up from germline, CDR1 is MNHEY and CDR2 is SMNVEV (reference sequence). Here the CDR3 reads CARSAGAGDTQYF. CDR3 nucleotide sequence: TGTGCCAGGTCAGCGGGAGCGGGGGATACGCAGTATTTT.

The DNA of the CDR3 is TGTGCCAGCAGTTACGTTGTAGCGGGAGTCTCCGAGCAGTACTTC. This sequence encodes CASSYVVAGVSEQYF. This chain connects TRBV6-2 or TRBV6-3 to TRBJ2-7, with 9 bases identical to TRBD2. The germline CDR1 and CDR2 sequences are MNHEY and SVGEGT. V lost 2 bases and J lost 6; bases outside the gene matches: 8. This CDR3 comprises 15 residues.

The sample holds a few counts of this clonotype. The CDR3, as DNA: TGCGCCAGCAGCTTGGGACAGGTTGGCGAGCAGTACTTC. Translated: CASSLGQVGEQYF. The gene calls are TRBV5-1 and TRBJ2-7, with D perhaps matching TRBD1 (6 bases). The CDR3 consists of 13 residues. The germline V gene encodes CDR1 SGHRS and CDR2 YFSETQ. V lost 0 bases and J lost 6, with 10 bases in between.

The chain has TRBV12-3 or TRBV12-4 and TRBJ2-1; TRBD2 matches 10 bases. Germline trimming cut 7 bases from V and 2 bases from J; bases unmatched to any gene: 5. The CDR3 is 15 residues long. The DNA of the CDR3 is TGTGCCAGCAAGGGGCTAGCGGGGGCCTACAATGAGCAGTTCTTC. Residues: CASKGLAGAYNEQFF.

The chain carries TRBV20-1 and TRBJ2-7; D unclear. Looked up from germline, CDR1 is DFQATT and CDR2 is SNEGSKA (reference sequence). This CDR3 contains 16 residues. V was trimmed by 0 bases and J by 2 bases, leaving 17 bases between them. For the CDR3, the DNA is TGCAGTGCTAGAGATCTTAGGCACAGAGACCCCTACGAGCAGTACTTC. It specifies CSARDLRHRDPYEQYF.

This chain connects TRBV7-9 to TRBJ2-5; D might be TRBD2 (5 bases). The J call may be in error: the DNA end matches TRBJ2-7 better. Per germline, CDR1 SEHNR and CDR2 FQNEAQ (reference sequence). The CDR3 consists of 14 residues. In nucleotides, the CDR3 is TGTGCCAGCAGTCGGGCCCCCGGGGCCTACGAGCAGTACTTC. Protein sequence: CASSRAPGAYEQYF.

The V call is TRBV5-1, the J call TRBJ1-2, with D tentatively TRBD1 (5 bases). CDR1 is SGHRS, CDR2 YFSETQ, per germline. The CDR3 length is 14 residues. The ends were cut back, 0 bases at V and 4 bases at J, with 10 bases in the middle. The CDR3 here is CASSLGVQGYGYTF. The CDR3 coding sequence is TGCGCCAGCAGCTTGGGGGTCCAGGGCTATGGCTACACCTTC.

CDR3 sequence reads: CASSLEGSNGYTF. The CDR3 DNA sequence: TGCGCCAGCAGCTTAGAGGGTTCAAATGGCTACACCTTC. The gene calls are TRBV5-1 and TRBJ1-2; D gene uncertain. Germline V gives CDR1 SGHRS, CDR2 YFSETQ. The length of the CDR3 is 13 residues. The germline V and J ends were trimmed by 2 bases and 6 bases, with 11 bases remaining between them.